Ten or more counts support the clone carrying this T cell receptor beta chain. Its specificity is not known. The entry originates in a study of T-cell memory formation after mild COVID-19. Study conclusions and caveats: CD4+ clones that contracted lay mainly in CM and EM; CD8+ ones lay in EMRA.

The V end was cut by 1 base, the J end by 6 bases, with 3 bases between. The length of the CDR3 is 12 residues. Germline loops: CDR1 LGHDT, CDR2 YNNKEL (reference sequence). TCRdb independently ran MiXCR on the 5' RACE reads; one entry per CDR3 protein. The sample includes about 340,000 distinct CDR3 sequences, 10% to 15% of them seen just once. What was sequenced was PBMCs or a T cell subset sorted from them (not recorded which). This chain links TRBV3-1 with TRBJ2-2; D is undetermined. The receptor's source is a man aged 18 to 29 who had mild COVID-19 (a few samples of this study predate the infection). Cell type and time point are not known. The CDR3 coding sequence is TGTGCCAGCAGCCAAGGGCCCGGGGAGCTGTTTTTT. Its translation: CASSQGPGELFF.